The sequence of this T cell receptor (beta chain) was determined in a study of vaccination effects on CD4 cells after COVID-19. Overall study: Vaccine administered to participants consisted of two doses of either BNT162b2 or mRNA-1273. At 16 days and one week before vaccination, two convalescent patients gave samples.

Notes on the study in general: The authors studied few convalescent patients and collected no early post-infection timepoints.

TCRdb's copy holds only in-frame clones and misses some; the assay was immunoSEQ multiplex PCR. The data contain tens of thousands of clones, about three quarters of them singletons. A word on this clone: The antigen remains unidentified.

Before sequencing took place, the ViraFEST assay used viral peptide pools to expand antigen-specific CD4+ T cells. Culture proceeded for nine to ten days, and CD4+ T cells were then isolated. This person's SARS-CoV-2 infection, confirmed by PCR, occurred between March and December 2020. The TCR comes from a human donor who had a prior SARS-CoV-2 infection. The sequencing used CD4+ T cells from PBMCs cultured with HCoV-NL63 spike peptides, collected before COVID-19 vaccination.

The CDR3, as DNA: TGTGCCAGCAGCCGTGGGCGATGGCAGGCAGAGACCCAGTACTTC. Residues: CASSRGRWQAETQYF. The genes are TRBV5-4 and TRBJ2-5, with D unresolved. This CDR3 has 15 amino acids. Trimming took off 4 bases at V and 4 bases at J, with 17 bases between the two ends. Germline V CDR1 and CDR2: SGHNT, YYREEE (reference sequence).